Reported below is one TCR beta chain. Antigen: not known. The data stem from a study of response to subunit inactivated influenza vaccine. From the RT-PCR reads, TCRdb called clonotypes with MiXCR, one entry per CDR3 protein. In the table there are 500,000 to 650,000 distinct CDR3 sequences, around 8% of which are singletons. Study conclusions and caveats: T cells newly recruited by each seasonal influenza vaccination are few, the authors suggested.

The V gene's germline CDR1 is MNHNS and CDR2 SASEGT. V dropped 6 bases and J dropped 1 base, with 13 bases sitting between them. The length of the CDR3 is 15 residues. This clonotype was sampled from a man aged 50-75 years who received an inactivated influenza vaccine. The specimen comprised PBMCs from blood, sampled about 24 months after vaccination. The J gene is TRBJ1-5, the V gene TRBV6-1; D is undetermined. The CDR3 region has the DNA TGTGCCAGCAGCCCCGACTGGGCGAGCAATCAGCCCCAGCATTTT. Translating it yields CASSPDWASNQPQHF.